The next 32 T cell receptor beta chains were all read from a single sample in a study of STAT3 mutations in large granular lymphocyte leukemia. Measured with immunoSEQ multiplex PCR; TCRdb has only the in-frame clones, and not every one. The sample includes tens of thousands of clones, over 90% of them seen just once. Points from the study as a whole: In T-cell large granular lymphocyte leukemia, about half of patients showed multiple immunodominant subclonotypes.

Their antigen targets remain unknown. Sequencing was performed on peripheral blood mononuclear cells. These receptors were obtained from a man aged 40-50 years with T-cell large granular lymphocyte leukemia. Some clones in this sample may be carry-over from other donors' samples.

The rearrangement joins TRBV29-1 to TRBJ2-3, with 7 nucleotides matching TRBD1. The CDR3 has 12 amino acids. Germline loops: CDR1 SQVTM, CDR2 ANQGSEA. The CDR3 region has the DNA TGCACCATCCGACAGGGCCCAGATACGCAGTATTTT. This codes for CTIRQGPDTQYF.

This chain links TRBV10-3 with TRBJ2-3; the match to TRBD2 covers 7 bases. The CDR3 spans 13 residues. The germline V gene has CDR1 ENHRY and CDR2 SYGVKD. V was pared by 6 bases and J by 2 bases, with 2 bases of the junction left unmatched. CDR3 DNA sequence: TGTGCCATCAGCACTAGCGACACAGATACGCAGTATTTT. Its translation: CAISTSDTDTQYF.

The rearrangement links TRBV6-6 to TRBJ1-1, with 7 bases that match TRBD1. V lost 5 bases to trimming and J lost 6 bases; unmatched junction nucleotides: 12. The germline CDR1 and CDR2 sequences are MNHNY and SVGAGI (reference sequence). The CDR3 sequence is 15 residues long. Written as DNA, the CDR3 is TGTGCCAGCAGTACCATCTCAGGGGGACCCGCTGAAGCTTTCTTT. This codes for CASSTISGGPAEAFF.

The rearrangement links TRBV19 to TRBJ1-2; D gene uncertain. The length of the CDR3 is 12 residues. CDR1 and CDR2 (germline): LNHDA, SQIVND (reference sequence). Trimming pared 5 bases from V and 6 bases from J, leaving 10 bases between. CDR3 residues: CASSSTPHGYTF. The CDR3 DNA sequence: TGTGCCAGTAGTTCCACGCCACATGGCTACACCTTC.

V is TRBV5-8 and J is TRBJ2-4; the D is unclear. CDR3 length: 15 residues. Germline lookup yields CDR1 SGHTS and CDR2 YDEGEE. V lost 2 bases and J 1 base, leaving 10 bases between the germline ends. CDR3 DNA sequence: TGTGCCAGCAGCTTAGGGTGGTCGGCCAAAAACATTCAGTACTTC. This translates into CASSLGWSAKNIQYF.

The CDR3 protein is CASSTFAEIRQPQHF. CDR3 DNA sequence: TGTGCCAGCAGCACGTTCGCGGAGATTCGGCAGCCCCAGCATTTT. The chain links TRBV11-2 to TRBJ1-5; D remains unclear. The germline CDR1 and CDR2 sequences are SGHAT and FQNNGV. The CDR3 length is 15 residues. Trimming stripped 5 bases from V and 7 bases from J, with 18 bases between.

The chain is built from TRBV9 and TRBJ2-1; 8 bases are a match to TRBD2. The CDR3 sequence is 16 residues long. V dropped 0 bases and J dropped 6; count of bases not matched to a gene: 8. Germline CDR1 and CDR2: SGDLS and YYNGEE. The CDR3 DNA reads as TGTGCCAGCAGCGTAGGGAACGCGGGGGGCTTCAATGAGCAGTTCTTC. It encodes CASSVGNAGGFNEQFF. The variable domain in full, completed from reference TRBV9 and TRBJ2-1, reads DSGVTQTPKHLITATGQRVTLRCSPRSGDLSVYWYQQSLDQGLQFLIQYYNGEERAKGNILERFSAQQFPDLHSELNLSSLELGDSALYFCASSVGNAGGFNEQFFGPGTRLTVL.

The V call is TRBV18, the J call TRBJ2-7; D not resolved. The CDR3 is 15 amino acids. Germline V gene sequence: CDR1 KGHSH, CDR2 LQKENI. Trimming stripped 3 bases from V and 0 bases from J, with 12 bases between. The CDR3 loop reads CASSPTSSSSYEQYF. CDR3 nucleotides: TGTGCCAGCTCACCGACAAGCAGTAGCTCCTACGAGCAGTACTTC.

This chain uses TRBV18 with TRBJ2-2; D might be TRBD1 (5 bases). Germline loops: CDR1 KGHSH, CDR2 LQKENI. Trimming left V 2 bases short and J 1 base short, with 5 bases between. The length of the CDR3 is 14 residues. The CDR3 DNA reads TGTGCCAGCTCACCAACAGGGAACACCGGGGAGCTGTTTTTT. This translates into CASSPTGNTGELFF.

The CDR3 sequence: CASSLSGRKNSPLHF. CDR3 nucleotide sequence: TGTGCCAGCAGCTTATCTGGCAGAAAGAATTCACCCCTCCACTTT. The chain joins TRBV11-2 to TRBJ1-6, with D hard to call. The CDR3 totals 15 residues. V lost 2 bases and J lost 7, with 12 bases in between. Per the germline V gene, CDR1 is SGHAT and CDR2 is FQNNGV.

V is TRBV18 and J is TRBJ1-2, with 8 bases identical to TRBD1. The length of the CDR3 is 17 residues. Germline V gene sequence: CDR1 KGHSH, CDR2 LQKENI. Losses at the gene ends were 3 bases for V and 8 bases for J; bases not matched to a gene: 17. The CDR3 reads CASSPTTNYRGSGGYTF. The CDR3, as DNA: TGTGCCAGCTCACCGACGACAAACTACAGGGGGAGTGGGGGCTACACCTTC.

The gene calls are TRBV30 and TRBJ1-1, with TRBD1 as a possible D gene (6 bases). With 4 bases removed from V and 0 bases from J, the gap between germline ends came to 15 bases. The CDR3 loop spans 15 amino acids. Germline values: CDR1 GTSNPN, CDR2 SVGIG (reference sequence). Here the CDR3 reads CAWTSQDSLNTEAFF. The DNA for the CDR3 is TGTGCCTGGACCTCCCAGGACAGCCTGAACACTGAAGCTTTCTTT.

CDR3 amino acids: CASSQAAVTGNIQYF. For the CDR3, the DNA is TGTGCCAGCAGCCAAGCCGCCGTTACGGGGAACATTCAGTACTTC. The V call is TRBV14, the J call TRBJ2-4; D is perhaps TRBD2 (5 bases). CDR1 and CDR2 from the germline V gene are SGHDN and FVKESK. The CDR3 is 15 amino acids. The V and J ends lost 1 base and 7 bases respectively, with 14 bases between them.

The V and J genes are TRBV29-1 and TRBJ2-5, with 10 bases fitting TRBD2. CDR1 and CDR2 from the germline V gene are SQVTM and ANQGSEA. With V trimmed by 2 bases and J by 7 bases, 7 bases remained unmatched. The CDR3 extends over 14 amino acids. The CDR3 region has the DNA TGCAGCGTTGAAAGGGCTAGCGGGGGCCCGACCCAGTACTTC. Its protein is CSVERASGGPTQYF. The full variable domain, completed using reference TRBV29-1 and TRBJ2-5, is SAVISQKPSRDICQRGTSLTIQCQVDSQVTMMFWYRQQPGQSLTLIATANQGSEATYESGFVIDKFPISRPNLTFSTLTVSNMSPEDSSIYLCSVERASGGPTQYFGPGTRLLVL.

The V gene is TRBV5-6, the J gene TRBJ1-1; D unclear. V was cut by 4 bases and J by 1 base, with 14 bases left in between. Germline CDR1 and CDR2: SGHDT and YYEEEE. The CDR3 runs 15 residues. The CDR3 DNA reads TGTGCCAGCAGCCCCCAGTTGGGTTCGAACACTGAAGCTTTCTTT. Amino acid sequence: CASSPQLGSNTEAFF.

The chain recombines TRBV4-3 with TRBJ2-7; D is uncertain. This CDR3 is built from 15 residues. V lost 0 bases to trimming and J lost 0 bases, with 9 bases between them. Germline loops: CDR1 LGHNA, CDR2 YSLEER. CDR3 sequence reads: CASSQEPRSSYEQYF. Here the CDR3 DNA reads TGCGCCAGCAGCCAAGAACCACGGAGCTCCTACGAGCAGTACTTC.

In its sample, this clone was seen once. The chain recombines TRBV7-9 with TRBJ1-1, with D perhaps TRBD1 (5 bases). Germline lookup yields CDR1 SEHNR and CDR2 FQNEAQ (reference sequence). The length of the CDR3 is 18 residues. Trimming took 2 bases from V and 1 from J, leaving 20 bases between them. The CDR3 bases are TGTGCCAGCAGCTTAACCCCGGGCAGGGCCCTTGCGAACACTGAAGCTTTCTTT. Translating it yields CASSLTPGRALANTEAFF. Filled out from reference TRBV7-9 and TRBJ1-1, the complete variable domain reads DTGVSQNPRHKITKRGQNVTFRCDPISEHNRLYWYRQTLGQGPEFLTYFQNEAQLEKSRLLSDRFSAERPKGSFSTLEIQRTEQGDSAMYLCASSLTPGRALANTEAFFGQGTRLTVV.

V gene TRBV5-1 combines with J gene TRBJ1-1; 9 bases fit TRBD1. Germline V CDR1 and CDR2: SGHRS, YFSETQ. After removal of 4 bases from V and 4 bases from J, the junction contained 5 bases not matched to a gene. This CDR3 comprises 14 residues. CDR3 coding DNA: TGCGCCAGCAGCATACAGGGGGCAAGCACTGAAGCTTTCTTT. Translated, it gives CASSIQGASTEAFF.

The rearrangement links TRBV5-6 to TRBJ1-2; D possibly corresponds to TRBD1 (5 bases). The CDR3 contains 11 residues. Germline values: CDR1 SGHDT, CDR2 YYEEEE. Deletions cut 4 bases from V and 12 bases from J, with 13 bases between. The CDR3 DNA reads TGTGCCAGCAGCGGGGGGATTGGGGACACCTTC. Translated: CASSGGIGDTF. The full variable domain, its missing parts supplied by reference TRBV5-6 and TRBJ1-2, is DAGVTQSPTHLIKTRGQQVTLRCSPKSGHDTVSWYQQALGQGPQFIFQYYEEEERQRGNFPDRFSGHQFPNYSSELNVNALLLGDSALYLCASSGGIGDTFGSGTRLTVV.

The table lists this clone with a count of one. The rearrangement links TRBV9 to TRBJ1-2, with D maybe TRBD1 (5 bases). CDR1 and CDR2 from the germline V gene are SGDLS and YYNGEE. Between the trimmed V and J ends, which lost 4 bases and 7 bases, there was a span of 14 bases. There are 13 residues in the CDR3. As DNA, the CDR3 is TGTGCCAGCAGCCGCGGGTCTCAGGGTGGCTACACCTTC. Translated, it gives CASSRGSQGGYTF.

In DNA form, the CDR3 reads TGTGCCAGTAGTACCGGGGGGACAGGGGGCTCCTACGAGCAGTACTTC. It translates to CASSTGGTGGSYEQYF. The genes are TRBV19 and TRBJ2-7; 11 nucleotides line up with TRBD1. Germline CDR1 is LNHDA and CDR2 is SQIVND (reference sequence). The CDR3 has 16 residues. V shed 4 bases, J shed 0 bases, and the junction held 5 bases outside the gene matches.

The V gene is TRBV7-9, the J gene TRBJ2-7; 7 nucleotides line up with TRBD2. The CDR3 runs to 15 residues. CDR1 is SEHNR and CDR2 is FQNEAQ in the germline V gene (reference sequence). The junction had 3 bases not matched to a gene; V was cut back by 1 base and J by 0 bases. The CDR3: CASSLVGDYSYEQYF. For the CDR3, the DNA is TGTGCCAGCAGCTTAGTAGGGGACTACTCCTACGAGCAGTACTTC. Full variable domain (missing parts from reference TRBV7-9 and TRBJ2-7): DTGVSQNPRHKITKRGQNVTFRCDPISEHNRLYWYRQTLGQGPEFLTYFQNEAQLEKSRLLSDRFSAERPKGSFSTLEIQRTEQGDSAMYLCASSLVGDYSYEQYFGPGTRLTVT.

The chain is built from TRBV19 and TRBJ2-2; D gene ambiguous. Trimming shortened V by 7 bases and J by 4 bases, and 19 bases separated the two germline ends. CDR3 length equals 16 residues. Germline assignment: CDR1 LNHDA and CDR2 SQIVND (reference sequence). The CDR3 bases are TGTGCCAGTACCTTACAGCGTGGGTTAATCACCGGGGAGCTGTTTTTT. Translation gives CASTLQRGLITGELFF. The variable domain in full, completed from reference TRBV19 and TRBJ2-2, reads DGGITQSPKYLFRKEGQNVTLSCEQNLNHDAMYWYRQDPGQGLRLIYYSQIVNDFQKGDIAEGYSVSREKKESFPLTVTSAQKNPTAFYLCASTLQRGLITGELFFGEGSRLTVL.

The chain recombines TRBV30 with TRBJ1-2; TRBD1 might be the D (5 bases). This CDR3 spans 11 amino acids. V lost 4 bases to trimming and J lost 5 bases, with 8 bases between them. Looked up from germline, CDR1 is GTSNPN and CDR2 is SVGIG (reference sequence). CDR3 coding DNA: TGTGCCTGGACGTCAGGGTATGGCTACACCTTC. Translating it yields CAWTSGYGYTF.

The genes are TRBV5-6 and TRBJ2-7, with D hard to call. Germline CDR1 is SGHDT and CDR2 is YYEEEE. Trimming stripped 3 bases from V and 5 bases from J, with 18 bases between. This CDR3 comprises 15 residues. The CDR3: CASSSRRTAEDEQYF. CDR3 nucleotide sequence: TGTGCCAGCAGCTCTCGACGGACCGCCGAGGACGAGCAGTACTTC.

This clone was seen only a few times. The genes are TRBV5-6 and TRBJ2-7; tentatively, D is TRBD1 or TRBD2 (7 bases each). The CDR3 totals 13 residues. From germline, CDR1 is SGHDT and CDR2 YYEEEE. The ends were cut back, 5 bases at V and 4 bases at J, with 13 bases in the middle. CDR3 protein: CASRGGTEYEQYF. In DNA form, the CDR3 reads TGTGCCAGCAGGGGGGGGACAGAATACGAGCAGTACTTC.

The genes are TRBV28 and TRBJ2-2; D perhaps matches TRBD2 (7 bases). The germline CDR1 and CDR2 sequences are MDHEN and SYDVKM. This CDR3 is built from 15 residues. V shed 7 bases and J shed 1 base, with 13 bases lying between them. In DNA form, the CDR3 reads TGTGCCAGCATTGGGGGGGCGCAGAACACCGGGGAGCTGTTTTTT. Protein: CASIGGAQNTGELFF.

The rearrangement uses TRBV2 and TRBJ2-7, with TRBD1 matching over 8 bases. There are 14 residues in the CDR3. The V segment lost 5 bases and the J segment 2 bases; nucleotides outside the gene matches: 5. CDR1 SNHLY and CDR2 FYNNEI come from the germline V gene. In DNA form, the CDR3 reads TGTGCCAGCAGTCCCGGGACAGGACCCTACGAGCAGTACTTC. It translates to CASSPGTGPYEQYF.

The chain is built from TRBV20-1 and TRBJ2-1; D ambiguous. The CDR3 is 10 amino acids. V was trimmed by 1 base and J by 10 bases, leaving 5 bases between them. Per the germline V gene, CDR1 is DFQATT and CDR2 is SNEGSKA (reference sequence). CDR3 nucleotide sequence: TGCAGTGCTAGAGTGACGGAGCAGTTCTTC. It is translated as CSARVTEQFF.

This clone showed up just once. This chain uses TRBV5-1 with TRBJ1-2; tentatively, D is TRBD1 (6 bases). This CDR3 is 13 amino acids long. Trimming took 0 bases from V and 4 from J, leaving 7 bases between them. Germline values: CDR1 SGHRS, CDR2 YFSETQ. CDR3 region: CASSLARGYGYTF. Here the CDR3 DNA reads TGCGCCAGCAGCTTGGCCAGGGGCTATGGCTACACCTTC. Combining the CDR3 with reference TRBV5-1 and TRBJ1-2 gives the whole variable domain KAGVTQTPRYLIKTRGQQVTLSCSPISGHRSVSWYQQTPGQGLQFLFEYFSETQRNKGNFPGRFSGRQFSNSRSEMNVSTLELGDSALYLCASSLARGYGYTFGSGTRLTVV.

The rearrangement joins TRBV5-8 to TRBJ1-2; no clear D gene. This CDR3 comprises 11 residues. Germline CDR1 reads SGHTS; CDR2 reads YDEGEE. V dropped 3 bases and J dropped 0 bases, with 0 bases sitting between them. CDR3 nucleotides: TGTGCCAGCAGCTCTAACTATGGCTACACCTTC. Translation gives CASSSNYGYTF. The full variable domain, rest sourced from reference TRBV5-8 and TRBJ1-2, is EAGVTQSPTHLIKTRGQQATLRCSPISGHTSVYWYQQALGLGLQFLLWYDEGEERNRGNFPPRFSGRQFPNYSSELNVNALELEDSALYLCASSSNYGYTFGSGTRLTVV.

This rearrangement joins TRBV18 to TRBJ2-1; 9 bases are shared with TRBD1. Germline loops: CDR1 KGHSH, CDR2 LQKENI. V gave up 0 bases and J gave up 6 bases; unmatched junction bases: 6. This CDR3 comprises 16 residues. The CDR3 DNA reads TGTGCCAGCTCACCACCGATGGGACAGGGAAGCAATGAGCAGTTCTTC. This sequence encodes CASSPPMGQGSNEQFF.